What follows are 30 T cell receptor beta chains derived from one specimen sequenced in a study of T cell responses to AZD1222 COVID-19 vaccine. The protocol was immunoSEQ multiplex PCR, while the TCRdb copy is restricted to in-frame clones and leaves out a portion. The repertoire holds under 200,000 clones, with approximately 88% as singletons. Here the sequenced sample was peripheral blood, taken 28 days after the second AZD1222 dose. Receptors originate from an adult who received the AZD1222 COVID-19 vaccine.

This clone was seen a few times. V usage is TRBV20-1 and J usage is TRBJ2-1, with D possibly being TRBD1 (5 bases). V was pared by 3 bases and J by 6 bases, with 15 bases between. Germline assignment: CDR1 DFQATT and CDR2 SNEGSKA (reference sequence). CDR3 length equals 14 residues. CDR3 in amino acids: CSASQGDGFNEQFF. The CDR3 DNA is TGCAGTGCTAGTCAAGGGGATGGATTCAATGAGCAGTTCTTC.

This chain connects TRBV6-5 to TRBJ2-2; D not certain. CDR3 length equals 14 residues. Trimming took 6 bases from V and 1 from J, leaving 9 bases between them. The germline V gene has CDR1 MNHEY and CDR2 SVGAGI. The CDR3 here is CASSLGRNTGELFF. CDR3 nucleotide sequence: TGTGCCAGCAGCCTCGGACGGAACACCGGGGAGCTGTTTTTT.

The rearrangement joins TRBV24-1 to TRBJ2-3, with D hard to call. CDR3 length equals 13 residues. V gave up 4 bases and J gave up 2 bases, with 6 bases separating them. CDR1 and CDR2 from the germline V gene are KGHDR and SFDVKD. The CDR3 sequence is CATSETITDTQYF. Written as DNA, the CDR3 is TGTGCCACCAGTGAAACAATCACAGATACGCAGTATTTT.

V usage is TRBV19 and J usage is TRBJ2-1; perhaps TRBD2 as D (6 bases). CDR3 length: 17 amino acids. CDR1 and CDR2 from the germline V gene are LNHDA and SQIVND (reference sequence). The V gene lost 5 bases and the J gene lost 0 bases, with 17 bases spanning the gap. The CDR3 sequence: CASSFDSFGGSYNEQFF. Written as DNA, the CDR3 is TGTGCCAGTAGTTTTGACTCCTTCGGGGGCTCCTACAATGAGCAGTTCTTC.

This clone was recorded once. The CDR3 DNA reads as TGTGCCAGCAGTCAGGGTGGGGCCAACGTCCTGACTTTC. Translation gives CASSQGGANVLTF. The J gene is TRBJ2-6, the V gene TRBV6-4, with a possible D match to TRBD1 (5 bases). The germline V gene has CDR1 MRHNA and CDR2 SNTAGT. The CDR3 has 13 residues. V shed 5 bases and J shed 3 bases, with 5 bases lying between them.

The chain carries TRBV5-1 and TRBJ1-1; D might be TRBD1 (5 bases). CDR3 length: 15 residues. Trimming shortened V by 1 base and J by 1 base, and 11 bases separated the two germline ends. CDR1 is SGHRS, CDR2 YFSETQ, per germline. CDR3 coding DNA: TGCGCCAGCAGCTTGATCGGGGCGAAGAACACTGAAGCTTTCTTT. It codes for CASSLIGAKNTEAFF. The entire variable domain, with the rest obtained from reference TRBV5-1 and TRBJ1-1, is as follows: KAGVTQTPRYLIKTRGQQVTLSCSPISGHRSVSWYQQTPGQGLQFLFEYFSETQRNKGNFPGRFSGRQFSNSRSEMNVSTLELGDSALYLCASSLIGAKNTEAFFGQGTRLTVV.

V gene TRBV11-1 combines with J gene TRBJ1-1, with D uncertain. With 1 base removed from V and 1 base from J, the gap between germline ends came to 7 bases. There are 14 residues in the CDR3. Germline values: CDR1 SGHAT, CDR2 FQDESV (reference sequence). In DNA, the CDR3 is TGTGCCAGCAGCTTAGGGACGGCGAACACTGAAGCTTTCTTT. This encodes CASSLGTANTEAFF. The full variable domain, its missing parts supplied by reference TRBV11-1 and TRBJ1-1, is EAEVAQSPRYKITEKSQAVAFWCDPISGHATLYWYRQILGQGPELLVQFQDESVVDDSQLPKDRFSAERLKGVDSTLKIQPAELGDSAMYLCASSLGTANTEAFFGQGTRLTVV.

This clone was counted only a few times. The genes are TRBV5-4 and TRBJ1-1; no firm D call. CDR1 and CDR2 (germline): SGHNT, YYREEE (reference sequence). Trimming shortened V by 4 bases and J by 5 bases, and 15 bases separated the two germline ends. CDR3 size: 14 residues. CDR3 protein: CASSLKAGVTEAFF. As DNA, the CDR3 is TGTGCCAGCAGCCTCAAAGCTGGGGTAACTGAAGCTTTCTTT.

This chain uses TRBV11-2 with TRBJ1-1, with D uncertain. CDR3 length: 13 residues. Between the trimmed V and J ends, which lost 6 bases and 8 bases, there was a span of 16 bases. Germline CDR1 SGHAT, CDR2 FQNNGV. This chain's CDR3 is CASRRAGTPEAFF. The CDR3 coding sequence is TGTGCCAGCAGACGAGCAGGTACACCAGAAGCTTTCTTT. Full variable domain (remainder filled in from reference TRBV11-2 and TRBJ1-1): EAGVAQSPRYKIIEKRQSVAFWCNPISGHATLYWYQQILGQGPKLLIQFQNNGVVDDSQLPKDRFSAERLKGVDSTLKIQPAKLEDSAVYLCASRRAGTPEAFFGQGTRLTVV.

The chain carries TRBV27 and TRBJ1-6, with 9 bases matching TRBD1. The CDR3 consists of 15 residues. J was trimmed by 5 bases and V by 5 bases; bases with no gene match: 4. Germline-derived CDR1 and CDR2 are MNHEY and SMNVEV (reference sequence). The CDR3 region is CASSIGTGNNSPLHF. The DNA for the CDR3 is TGTGCCAGCAGTATCGGGACAGGGAATAATTCACCCCTCCACTTT.

The genes are TRBV2 and TRBJ1-5, with TRBD1 matching 8 bases. This CDR3 contains 14 residues. Germline V gene sequence: CDR1 SNHLY, CDR2 FYNNEI. V gave up 6 bases and J gave up 9 bases; unmatched junction bases: 10. For the CDR3, the DNA is TGTGCCAGCAGCCAGGGACAGGCCCTACGGCCCCAGCATTTT. This gives the protein CASSQGQALRPQHF.

V is TRBV5-1 and J is TRBJ2-3, with 8 bases aligning to TRBD2. Looked up from germline, CDR1 is SGHRS and CDR2 is YFSETQ. This CDR3 is 17 amino acids long. V gave up 2 bases and J gave up 4 bases; unmatched junction bases: 12. CDR3 coding DNA: TGCGCCAGCAGCTTTTGGAGTGGGCGGGGGGCCCCAGATACGCAGTATTTT. Protein product: CASSFWSGRGAPDTQYF.

This clone is a singleton in its sample. The V gene is TRBV7-9, the J gene TRBJ2-7; unclear D gene. CDR1 is SEHNR and CDR2 is FQNEAQ in the germline V gene (reference sequence). V was pared by 5 bases and J by 3 bases, with 11 bases between. The CDR3 loop spans 13 amino acids. CDR3 sequence: CASSPGPSYEQYF. The CDR3, as DNA: TGTGCCAGCAGCCCCGGACCGAGCTACGAGCAGTACTTC.

The chain joins TRBV3-1 (or the pseudogene TRBV3-2) to TRBJ1-1; D gene uncertain. The CDR3 totals 13 residues. Per the germline V gene, CDR1 is LGHDT and CDR2 is YNNKEL (reference sequence). The V and J ends lost 4 bases and 0 bases respectively, with 6 bases between them. The CDR3 region has the DNA TGTGCCAGCAGCCCTCAGGTGAACACTGAAGCTTTCTTT. This translates into CASSPQVNTEAFF.

The chain couples TRBV2 to TRBJ1-1, with D tentatively TRBD1 (6 bases). The germline CDR1 and CDR2 sequences are SNHLY and FYNNEI. V was shortened by 8 bases and J by 11 bases, with 24 bases between the two germline ends. This CDR3 is 14 amino acids long. The CDR3 region is CASETSGTIVYAFF. CDR3 DNA: TGTGCCAGCGAAACCTCCGGGACAATTGTGTATGCTTTCTTT. The full variable domain, its missing parts supplied by reference TRBV2 and TRBJ1-1, is EPEVTQTPSHQVTQMGQEVILRCVPISNHLYFYWYRQILGQKVEFLVSFYNNEISEKSEIFDDQFSVERPDGSNFTLKIRSTKLEDSAMYFCASETSGTIVYAFFGQGTRLTVV.

V gene TRBV5-1 combines with J gene TRBJ1-1; D is uncertain. Germline V gives CDR1 SGHRS, CDR2 YFSETQ. Trimming shortened V by 2 bases and J by 5 bases, and 7 bases separated the two germline ends. The CDR3 totals 12 residues. The CDR3 DNA is TGCGCCAGCAGCTTAGCTCAGACTGAAGCTTTCTTT. Protein product: CASSLAQTEAFF.

J is TRBJ2-3 and V is TRBV27, with 11 bases matching TRBD2. Trimming took 6 bases from V and 6 from J; bases not matched to a gene: 8. Germline CDR1 MNHEY, CDR2 SMNVEV (reference sequence). The CDR3 contains 15 residues. This chain's CDR3 is CASRLAGGRRDTQYF. The CDR3 DNA follows: TGTGCCAGCAGGCTAGCGGGGGGCCGGAGGGATACGCAGTATTTT.

The CDR3 DNA is TGTGCCAGCAGTCCTCCCGCTAGCGGGGGATACGAGCAGTACTTC. Its translation is CASSPPASGGYEQYF. The V gene is TRBV28, the J gene TRBJ2-7; TRBD2 aligns across 10 bases. The ends lost 5 bases at V and 4 bases at J; junction bases unmatched: 8. Germline assignment: CDR1 MDHEN and CDR2 SYDVKM. The length of the CDR3 is 15 residues.

The J gene is TRBJ2-7, the V gene TRBV19; D remains ambiguous. The CDR3 contains 15 residues. Germline V lookup: CDR1 LNHDA, CDR2 SQIVND (reference sequence). Trimming removed 5 bases from V and 2 bases from J, with 16 bases in between. As DNA, the CDR3 is TGTGCCAGTAGTGGACGATGGGCAGTCCCCTACGAGCAGTACTTC. Translation gives CASSGRWAVPYEQYF. Full variable domain (missing parts from reference TRBV19 and TRBJ2-7): DGGITQSPKYLFRKEGQNVTLSCEQNLNHDAMYWYRQDPGQGLRLIYYSQIVNDFQKGDIAEGYSVSREKKESFPLTVTSAQKNPTAFYLCASSGRWAVPYEQYFGPGTRLTVT.

The V gene is TRBV6-5, the J gene TRBJ1-1; D may be TRBD1 (5 bases). The germline gives CDR1 MNHEY, CDR2 SVGAGI. The ends were cut back, 2 bases at V and 1 base at J, with 11 bases in the middle. The CDR3 runs to 15 residues. The CDR3 bases are TGTGCCAGCAGTTACGAGGGGCAGCCGAACACTGAAGCTTTCTTT. Translation gives CASSYEGQPNTEAFF.

This chain uses TRBV9 with TRBJ1-2; no reliable D call. V lost 3 bases to trimming and J lost 0 bases, with 18 bases between them. Germline loops: CDR1 SGDLS, CDR2 YYNGEE. This CDR3 has 17 amino acids. Here the CDR3 DNA reads TGTGCCAGCAGCGCTCGGACGGGTGGACTAGCTAACTATGGCTACACCTTC. As protein: CASSARTGGLANYGYTF.

The chain recombines TRBV5-6 with TRBJ2-1; no clear D. The CDR3 runs to 16 residues. Germline-derived CDR1 and CDR2 are SGHDT and YYEEEE. Trimming took off 3 bases at V and 0 bases at J, with 13 bases between the two ends. CDR3 in amino acids: CASSSIQGSSYNEQFF. The CDR3 nucleotides read TGTGCCAGCAGCTCAATACAAGGAAGCTCCTACAATGAGCAGTTCTTC. The whole variable domain, filled in from reference TRBV5-6 and TRBJ2-1, reads DAGVTQSPTHLIKTRGQQVTLRCSPKSGHDTVSWYQQALGQGPQFIFQYYEEEERQRGNFPDRFSGHQFPNYSSELNVNALLLGDSALYLCASSSIQGSSYNEQFFGPGTRLTVL.

The CDR3 region is CASSSDRAVGYTF. The CDR3 bases are TGTGCCAGCAGTTCGGACAGGGCGGTTGGCTACACCTTC. The V and J genes are TRBV12-3 or TRBV12-4 and TRBJ1-2, with 8 bases lining up with TRBD1. J was trimmed by 7 bases and V by 4 bases; bases with no gene match: 5. The CDR3 has 13 residues.

CDR3 residues: CASSEANRGRTPLHF. CDR3 coding DNA: TGTGCCAGCAGTGAAGCAAACAGGGGGCGAACACCCCTCCACTTT. The chain uses TRBV6-1 and TRBJ1-6, with 9 bases identical to TRBD1. CDR1 and CDR2 from the germline V gene are MNHNS and SASEGT. With V trimmed by 0 bases and J by 11 bases, 5 bases remained unmatched. The length of the CDR3 is 15 residues.

This chain links TRBV7-2 with TRBJ1-2; D may be TRBD1 (5 bases). Germline lookup yields CDR1 SGHTA and CDR2 FQGNSA. With 1 base removed from V and 6 bases from J, the gap between germline ends came to 18 bases. The CDR3 sequence is 16 residues long. This chain's CDR3 is CASSLDAFQGLNGYTF. In DNA, the CDR3 is TGTGCCAGCAGCTTAGATGCATTTCAGGGTTTGAATGGCTACACCTTC.

As to this clone: In the same sample, other DNA sequences code for this CDR3. The J gene is TRBJ1-5, the V gene TRBV18; no clear D gene. The V gene's germline CDR1 is KGHSH and CDR2 LQKENI. The CDR3 length is 14 residues. V lost 3 bases, J lost 1 base, and 7 bases lay in between. CDR3 region: CASSPGRSNQPQHF. Here the CDR3 DNA reads TGTGCCAGCTCACCGGGGAGGAGCAATCAGCCCCAGCATTTT.

The chain uses TRBV7-6 and TRBJ2-7; D possibly uses TRBD1 or TRBD2 (5 bases each). Germline V gene lookup returns CDR1 SGHVS and CDR2 FNYEAQ. This CDR3 region has 14 residues. Between the trimmed V and J ends, which lost 5 bases and 2 bases, there was a span of 13 bases. The CDR3 is CASSPPGRTYEQYF. The CDR3 nucleotides are TGTGCCAGCAGCCCACCGGGGCGGACCTACGAGCAGTACTTC.

The rearrangement links TRBV5-6 to TRBJ2-3; perhaps TRBD2 as D (6 bases). The CDR3 extends over 15 amino acids. Between the trimmed V and J ends, which lost 2 bases and 1 base, there was a span of 11 bases. From germline, CDR1 is SGHDT and CDR2 YYEEEE. CDR3 nucleotide sequence: TGTGCCAGCAGCTTTGGGTGGGGGGGCACAGATACGCAGTATTTT. Translation: CASSFGWGGTDTQYF.

The chain uses TRBV3-1 (or the pseudogene TRBV3-2) and TRBJ1-2; unclear D gene. V dropped 2 bases and J dropped 1 base, with 14 bases sitting between them. The CDR3 extends over 16 amino acids. Germline CDR1 LGHDT, CDR2 YNNKEL (reference sequence). This chain's CDR3 is CASSQSERDVNYGYTF. In DNA, the CDR3 is TGTGCCAGCAGCCAATCGGAAAGAGACGTTAACTATGGCTACACCTTC.

The rearrangement joins TRBV2 to TRBJ1-2; 9 bases align to TRBD1. After removal of 5 bases from V and 8 bases from J, the junction contained 3 bases not matched to a gene. This CDR3 contains 12 residues. From germline, CDR1 is SNHLY and CDR2 FYNNEI. This CDR3 reads CASSRDRDGYTF. CDR3 nucleotides: TGTGCCAGCAGTCGGGACAGGGACGGCTACACCTTC.